This record looks at one TCR beta chain sequence and its context. Its antigen is currently not known. Nothing much larger sits one base from this clone, and base qualities are not available. These data belong to a study of blood T cell repertoires in COVID-19 (TCRdb year 2020). Some background on the complete study: Collaborator samples came from the United States, Italy and Spain and covered acute and convalescent phases of COVID-19. The prospective study material was composed of cDNA or gDNA derived from T cells, B-cell-depleted T cells, or PBMCs. Deeply sampled blood TCRbeta repertoires from subjects exposed to, actively infected with, or recovered from COVID-19 were included in the dataset. The repertoires were made available in a free public database intended to serve as a resource for research on the immune response to SARS-CoV-2. Samples came from the ongoing ImmuneRACE study (first 160 participants) plus 1,254 subjects from 6 global collaborators. Sample metadata almost always included a de-identified subject ID, COVID-19 status, age in years and sex. HLA class I and class II types, where available, came from metadata supplied by the sample provider rather than from assay-based typing. General conclusions and limits of the study: The amount of clinical and demographic metadata varied by source and participant and was provided uncurated.

Relative to germline, V is missing 5 bases and J is missing 7 bases, with 11 bases of the junction outside any gene match. The CDR3 covers 15 residues, taking in both the cysteine and the phenylalanine. Solely the CDR3 DNA is kept, with 45 bases framed from the first base. Reading the germline V gene (reference sequence) gives CDR1 MNHEY and CDR2 SMNVEV. The immunoSEQ Assay, a bias-controlled multiplex PCR, was used to amplify TCRbeta CDR3 regions from genomic DNA. Regarding the original processing steps: Within the assay, amplification of reference gene primers was used to estimate how many nucleated cells each sample contained. Sequence reads were collapsed and filtered to measure the absolute abundance of every unique TCRbeta CDR3 rearrangement. For each sample, productive Simpson clonality was calculated by taking the square root of Simpson's diversity index across productive rearrangements. In TCRdb, the immuneACCESS table is reduced to in-frame sequences with V and J assigned. These tables do not hold every clone; where another copy was compared, an unresolved V gene accounts for under half, and the others remain unexplained. V and J calls and clone size are copied from that table; D and trimming were computed from the DNA. This sample gives about 260,000 clones in total; approximately 82% of them show up just once. The top ten constitute 1.9% of the sample.

Whole blood was collected in K2EDTA tubes by collaborating institutions according to the institutions' own protocols. Collaborator samples were shipped for TCRbeta analysis as frozen whole blood, isolated PBMCs, or DNA extracted from either sample type. The TCR was taken from a woman aged 80 or older with acute or convalescent COVID-19. Input material: peripheral blood. The rearranged segments are TRBV27 and TRBJ1-1, with 9 bases in between that match TRBD1. The bases are TGTGCCAGCAGTCCCTCGACAGGGGGGGCTTTTGAAGCTTTCTTT. The resulting protein is CASSPSTGGAFEAFF.